This TCR beta chain was sequenced for a study of blood T cells in healthy people across ages. Alongside a J-beta primer mix, a sample-barcoded 5' primer served in a second PCR lasting roughly 7 to 12 cycles. Via MiXCR, TCRdb re-called the 5' RACE reads, giving one row per CDR3 protein. This table has fewer than 1,200,000 distinct CDR3 sequences, approximately 25% appearing once. Germline V gives CDR1 MNHNS, CDR2 SASEGT. This CDR3 comprises 14 residues. Another study also made use of these data, one on T cells of mothers and their children.

This chain uses TRBV6-1 with TRBJ2-1; 7 bases are shared with TRBD1. The J call may not be correct, given that the DNA end is closer to TRBJ2-7. The clonotype originates from a girl aged 2-10 years in good health. Sequencing used blood. DNA of the CDR3: TGTGCCAGCAGCGCTACGGGACAGCCCTACGAGCAGTACTTC. It codes for CASSATGQPYEQYF.